This TCR beta chain was sequenced during a study of T cells in Graves' hyperthyroidism and ophthalmopathy. The germline V gene encodes CDR1 MNHEY and CDR2 SVGAGI. V lost 4 bases and J lost 4; bases outside the gene matches: 3. The CDR3 contains 14 residues. A few counts support this clonotype. Its antigen is still unknown. Regions amplified from RNA transcripts were the TCR beta CDR3 regions. In the first-round RT-PCR of the TCR CDR3, the HTBI primer set was used. TCRdb re-derived calls from the multiplex PCR reads in MiXCR, one entry per CDR3 protein. The table lists more than 450,000 distinct CDR3 sequences, about 20% of them singletons, with about 50% in the top ten. Study results and limitations: Ophthalmopathy and stable hyperthyroidism were told apart by a 13 V-J model.

This receptor was obtained from a man between 40 and 49 years old with Graves' ophthalmopathy. Sequencing was carried out using blood. The gene calls are TRBV6-5 and TRBJ1-3; 8 bases align to TRBD1. The CDR3 region has the DNA TGTGCCAGCAGTTTCACAGGGGGGGGAAACACCATATATTTT. This sequence encodes CASSFTGGGNTIYF.